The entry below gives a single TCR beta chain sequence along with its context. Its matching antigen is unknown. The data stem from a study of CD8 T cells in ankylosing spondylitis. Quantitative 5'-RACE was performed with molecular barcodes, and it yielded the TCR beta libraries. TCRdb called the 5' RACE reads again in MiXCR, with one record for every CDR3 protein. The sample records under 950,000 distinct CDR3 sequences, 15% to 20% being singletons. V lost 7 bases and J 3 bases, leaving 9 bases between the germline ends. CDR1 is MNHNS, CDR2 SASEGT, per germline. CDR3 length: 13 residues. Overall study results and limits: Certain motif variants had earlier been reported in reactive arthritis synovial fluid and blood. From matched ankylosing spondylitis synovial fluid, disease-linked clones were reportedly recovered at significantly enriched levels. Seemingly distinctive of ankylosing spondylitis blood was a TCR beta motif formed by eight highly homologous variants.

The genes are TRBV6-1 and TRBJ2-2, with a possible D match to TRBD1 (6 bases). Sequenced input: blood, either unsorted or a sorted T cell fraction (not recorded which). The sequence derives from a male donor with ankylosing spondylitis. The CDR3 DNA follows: TGTGCCAGCAAGGACAGATACACCGGGGAGCTGTTTTTT. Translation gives CASKDRYTGELFF.